What follows describes a single T cell receptor (beta chain). This entry belongs to a study of blood T cell repertoires in COVID-19. Here immunoSEQ multiplex PCR was the method, and the copy in TCRdb shows in-frame clones only, minus some. This table has about 140,000 clones, approximately 80% appearing once. The CDR3 spans 21 residues. V lost 0 bases and J 3 bases, leaving 26 bases between the germline ends. Germline CDR1 and CDR2: LGHNA and YSLEER. This TCR was recovered from a woman older than 75 in a cohort sampled during active or convalescent COVID-19. The rearrangement links TRBV4-3 to TRBJ1-4, with D maybe TRBD1 (5 bases). Input material: peripheral blood. CDR3 DNA: TGCGCCAGCAGCCAAGAAGCTGGTGGTGCGGGACTAATCGGGGCTAATGAAAAACTGTTTTTT. Protein product: CASSQEAGGAGLIGANEKLFF.